These 12 T cell receptor beta chains were all obtained from the same sample, sequenced in a study of T cells in Graves' hyperthyroidism and ophthalmopathy. RNA transcripts were the template for amplifying TCR beta CDR3 regions. Using the HTBI primer set, a first-round RT-PCR was run on the TCR CDR3. One entry per CDR3 protein, called by TCRdb with MiXCR from the multiplex PCR reads. The sample lists approximately 510,000 distinct CDR3 sequences; less than 25% were seen once. Sequencing input: blood. The receptors shown here come from a man between 18 and 29 years old with Graves' hyperthyroidism.

This clonotype was counted only a few times. V gene TRBV12-3 or TRBV12-4 combines with J gene TRBJ1-2; D is unclear. V was trimmed by 3 bases and J by 2 bases, leaving 10 bases between them. The CDR3 loop spans 14 amino acids. CDR3 in amino acids: CASSFGPPNYGYTF. The CDR3 DNA is TGTGCCAGCAGTTTCGGACCACCCAACTATGGCTACACCTTC.

At least ten counts were recorded for this clonotype. The gene calls are TRBV6-1 and TRBJ1-2; the D is unclear. The ends were cut back, 4 bases at V and 0 bases at J, with 9 bases in the middle. Germline V gene sequence: CDR1 MNHNS, CDR2 SASEGT. The CDR3 spans 14 residues. The CDR3 loop is CASSARLANYGYTF. DNA for the CDR3: TGTGCCAGCAGTGCCAGGCTTGCTAACTATGGCTACACCTTC.

This clonotype was found many times. The chain joins TRBV30 to TRBJ2-7; D gene unclear. The CDR3 consists of 12 residues. V shed 0 bases and J shed 4 bases, with 7 bases lying between them. The germline gives CDR1 GTSNPN, CDR2 SVGIG (reference sequence). CDR3 sequence reads: CAWSVVQYEQYF. The DNA for the CDR3 is TGTGCCTGGAGTGTCGTGCAGTACGAGCAGTACTTC.

This clonotype was seen a few times. The J gene is TRBJ1-5, the V gene TRBV6-2 or TRBV6-3; D gene unclear. CDR1 and CDR2 (germline): MNHEY, SVGEGT. The V end lost 6 bases, the J end lost 0 bases, and 15 bases lay between the germline ends. The CDR3 is 16 amino acids. CDR3: CASSRWWKDSNQPQHF. The DNA for the CDR3 is TGTGCCAGCAGCCGTTGGTGGAAAGATAGCAATCAGCCCCAGCATTTT.

The chain is built from TRBV20-1 and TRBJ1-2, with D unresolved. The V gene's germline CDR1 is DFQATT and CDR2 SNEGSKA (reference sequence). Trimming cost V 2 bases and J 4 bases, with 14 bases left between them. This CDR3 is built from 14 residues. CDR3 nucleotide sequence: TGCAGTGCTAGACAGTGGTCAGGCATCTATGGCTACACCTTC. It codes for CSARQWSGIYGYTF.

This clonotype showed up many times. The chain has TRBV28 and TRBJ2-7; the D is unclear. V was shortened by 6 bases and J by 2 bases, with 11 bases between the two germline ends. CDR1 is MDHEN, CDR2 SYDVKM, per germline. The CDR3 sequence is 13 residues long. CDR3 bases: TGTGCCAGCAGCTCTACTTTTACCTACGAGCAGTACTTC. Amino acids: CASSSTFTYEQYF. The whole variable domain, filled in from reference TRBV28 and TRBJ2-7, reads DVKVTQSSRYLVKRTGEKVFLECVQDMDHENMFWYRQDPGLGLRLIYFSYDVKMKEKGDIPEGYSVSREKKERFSLILESASTNQTSMYLCASSSTFTYEQYFGPGTRLTVT.

This clonotype was detected ten times or more. The chain couples TRBV11-2 to TRBJ1-2; 12 bases match TRBD1. CDR1 is SGHAT, CDR2 FQNNGV, per germline. The CDR3 covers 16 residues. V gave up 3 bases and J gave up 5 bases; unmatched junction bases: 7. The CDR3 loop is CASSFGTGGHLYGYTF. The CDR3 DNA sequence: TGTGCCAGCAGCTTCGGGACAGGGGGCCACTTATATGGCTACACCTTC.

The J gene is TRBJ2-5, the V gene TRBV15, with D perhaps being TRBD1 or TRBD2 (5 bases each). With 5 bases removed from V and 4 bases from J, the gap between germline ends came to 14 bases. CDR3 length: 14 residues. Germline V gene sequence: CDR1 LNHNV, CDR2 YYDKDF (reference sequence). CDR3 residues: CATSDPTGPETQYF. In DNA, the CDR3 is TGTGCCACCAGCGACCCGACGGGACCAGAGACCCAGTACTTC.

Ten or more counts support this clonotype. The chain employs TRBV28 and TRBJ2-7, with TRBD2 matching over 11 bases. Germline V gene sequence: CDR1 MDHEN, CDR2 SYDVKM. The CDR3 length is 15 residues. The V segment lost 8 bases and the J segment 4 bases; nucleotides outside the gene matches: 10. The CDR3: CASLPGSGGDYEQYF. As DNA, the CDR3 is TGTGCCAGCCTCCCGGGTAGCGGGGGGGATTACGAGCAGTACTTC.

This clonotype was seen repeatedly, ten times or more. The CDR3 region is CASSFGGEAAEAFF. In DNA form, the CDR3 reads TGTGCCAGCAGTTTCGGGGGTGAAGCCGCTGAAGCTTTCTTT. The rearrangement uses TRBV28 and TRBJ1-1; D may be TRBD1 (5 bases). V was cut by 3 bases and J by 6 bases, with 14 bases left in between. The germline V gene has CDR1 MDHEN and CDR2 SYDVKM. The CDR3 runs 14 residues. The whole variable domain, filled in from reference TRBV28 and TRBJ1-1, reads DVKVTQSSRYLVKRTGEKVFLECVQDMDHENMFWYRQDPGLGLRLIYFSYDVKMKEKGDIPEGYSVSREKKERFSLILESASTNQTSMYLCASSFGGEAAEAFFGQGTRLTVV.

This clonotype has at least ten counts. The chain combines TRBV3-1 with TRBJ1-1; unclear D gene. The CDR3 is 15 amino acids. The V end lost 4 bases, the J end lost 2 bases, and 14 bases lay between the germline ends. CDR1 and CDR2 (germline): LGHDT, YNNKEL (reference sequence). The CDR3 loop reads CASSRLGTPNTEAFF. Written as DNA, the CDR3 is TGTGCCAGCAGCCGACTTGGTACACCTAACACTGAAGCTTTCTTT.

This clonotype was seen many times. One end of the junction does not line up with germline, which may come from a read error. This sequence joins TRBV20-1 and TRBJ1-2, with a possible D match to TRBD1 (6 bases). The CDR3 sequence is 16 residues long. Looked up from germline, CDR1 is DFQATT and CDR2 is SNEGSKA (reference sequence). In DNA, the CDR3 is TGCAGTACTAGAGACCCGACCCGACAGGACCGGTATGGCTACACCTTC. This encodes CSTRDPTRQDRYGYTF.